Included here is one T cell receptor (beta chain) sequence, with context. What it recognizes is unknown. This entry is derived from a study of PD-1 blockade in classical Hodgkin lymphoma. The wider study: Once every 2 weeks, patients received intravenous nivolumab at 3 mg/kg. Study-wide points: Patients starting nivolumab less than 1 year after ASCT had lower diversity and were excluded from later analyses. Before treatment, TCR diversity in newly diagnosed patients was reportedly lower than in healthy donors.

Every patient was affected by relapse after autologous stem cell transplantation, while exposure to brentuximab vedotin was not uniform. Best responses were complete response, partial response or progressive disease. The protocol was immunoSEQ multiplex PCR, while the TCRdb copy is restricted to in-frame clones and leaves out a portion. Among roughly 26,000 clones listed, about nine tenths were seen once. The input for sequencing was peripheral blood mononuclear cells (PBMCs), taken at baseline. This TCR derives from a human donor with classical Hodgkin lymphoma.

The CDR3 region is CASRVTGGGGQPQHF. CDR3 DNA: TGTGCCAGCAGGGTTACAGGGGGCGGAGGTCAGCCCCAGCATTTT. This chain links TRBV6-1 with TRBJ1-5, with 9 bases lining up with TRBD1. Germline loops: CDR1 MNHNS, CDR2 SASEGT. CDR3 length equals 15 residues. V lost 6 bases to trimming and J lost 6 bases; unmatched junction nucleotides: 9.